The present T cell receptor (beta chain) was sequenced within a study of T cells in tumors after PD-1 blockade. General study findings and limits: Blood contained about 43% of the tumor's TCR clonotypes.

Per germline, CDR1 SGHTA and CDR2 FQGNSA. The V and J ends lost 5 bases and 2 bases, in that order; junction bases with no gene match: 13. CDR3 size: 18 residues. Here immunoSEQ multiplex PCR was the method, and the copy in TCRdb shows in-frame clones only, minus some. This sample has about 63,000 clones, with approximately 74% found just once. On this clone itself: Its antigen is not known.

The J gene is TRBJ2-3, the V gene TRBV7-2, with 10 positions matching TRBD2. This receptor was taken from a human donor with basal cell carcinoma. The sample in question was PBMCs, obtained after anti-PD-1 treatment. CDR3 coding DNA: TGTGCCAGCAGCCTATCTAGGACTAGCGGAGGTAACACAGATACGCAGTATTTT. This translates into CASSLSRTSGGNTDTQYF.